This TCR beta chain was identified in a study of T cell responses to AZD1222 COVID-19 vaccine (dated by TCRdb to 2020 to 2022). Regarding the study in general: A total of 240 or so trial participants underwent TCR sequencing, of whom about 200 had received two doses of AZD1222 and about 25 had received two doses of the MenACWY control vaccine. Trial participants were enrolled by age into subgroups of 18-55, 56-69 and 70-plus years, and around 150, 28 and 57 TCR-sequenced participants, respectively, were included in these subgroups. Study-level results and caveats: Most participants were white British and females outnumbered males, and the authors suggested that clonal diversity may have been underestimated. Conclusions about previously exposed vaccinees were limited because only 5 or 6 AZD1222 recipients were SARS-CoV-2 seropositive at baseline. After two AZD1222 doses, spike-specific TCR breadth and depth were significantly higher than at day 0 and than in MenACWY recipients. Because no samples from the day 14 peak response were available, repertoires could be characterized only after the peak T cell response. The vaccine-associated CD4 TCRs covered the entire spike protein, and the dominant responses fell in regions 160-218 and 743-854. The 56-69-year group was small, and its depth increase did not reach significance, likely because of low power. Reportedly, almost half of the unique spike-specific TCRs recognized epitopes lying outside the regions that are mutated in the B.1.351 and B.1.1.7 variants.

The CDR3 regions of human TCRbeta chains were analyzed by immunosequencing. As for the authors' bioinformatics: TCRs in the repertoires were compared against a reference library of SARS-CoV-2-specific TCRs that had been generated with the MIRA antigen-specificity platform. Breadth meant the fraction of unique TCRs that were SARS-CoV-2-associated, whereas depth meant the fraction of total T cells that were SARS-CoV-2-associated. Using the MIRA data, each spike-specific TCR was mapped to the spike region that the TCR reacts to and placed in a CD4 or CD8 class. Log10-transformed breadth and depth values were compared by one-way ANOVA with Sidak's multiple comparisons tests. This immuneACCESS table, as held by TCRdb, lists in-frame sequences with V and J called but not all clones. Of the missing ones, under half trace to an unresolved V gene in checked studies; the others have no known cause. The V and J calls and the clone size are those of that table, but D and trimming were determined from the DNA. The sample profile shows 130,000 to 150,000 clones; over 80% of them were found once. The top ten clonotypes cover about 4% of the sample.

The sample's time point, from its label and the paper: about 28 days (+/-7) after the second vaccine dose. AZD1222 recipients given second doses at about 4 weeks or at about 12 weeks were pooled, since spike-specific TCR depth and breadth were not found to differ between the two schedules. Samples from vaccinated people were obtained from the UK trials COV001 and COV002, which included a single-blind randomized controlled phase 2/3 trial of AZD1222 (ChAdOx1 nCoV-19) in healthy adults. For TCRbeta chain sequencing, PBMC samples from trial participants were taken at day 0 and at day 28 after the second dose. As to this clone: It has no known antigen specificity. Per-nucleotide qualities are absent, and no much larger clonotype sits a single base away.

The CDR3 numbers 15 residues from cysteine through phenylalanine. Of the read, only the CDR3 DNA is kept; its 45 bases are in frame from base 1. V drops 0 bases and J drops 6 bases, leaving 12 bases in between. For CDR1 and CDR2, the germline V gene (reference sequence) lists LNHNV and YYDKDF. The sequencing used peripheral blood, collected 28 days after the second AZD1222 dose. The receptor's source is an adult who received the AZD1222 COVID-19 vaccine. The chain uses TRBV15 and TRBJ1-5; there is no confident call for the D gene. The nucleotide sequence reads as follows: TGTGCCACCAGCAGAGATTTCCAGGCTAGTCAGCCCCAGCATTTT. The translation is CATSRDFQASQPQHF.